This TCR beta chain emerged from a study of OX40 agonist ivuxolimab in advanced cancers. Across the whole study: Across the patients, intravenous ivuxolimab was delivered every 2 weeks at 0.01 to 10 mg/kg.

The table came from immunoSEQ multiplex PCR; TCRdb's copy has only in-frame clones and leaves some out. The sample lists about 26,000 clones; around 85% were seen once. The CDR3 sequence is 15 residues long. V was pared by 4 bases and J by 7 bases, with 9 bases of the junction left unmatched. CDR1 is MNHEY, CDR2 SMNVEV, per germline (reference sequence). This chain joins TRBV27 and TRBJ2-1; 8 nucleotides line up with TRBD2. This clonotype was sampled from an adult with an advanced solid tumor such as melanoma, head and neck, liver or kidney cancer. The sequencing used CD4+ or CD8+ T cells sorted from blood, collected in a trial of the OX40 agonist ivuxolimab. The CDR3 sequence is CASSWDGRAGNEQFF. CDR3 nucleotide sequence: TGTGCCAGCAGTTGGGACGGGAGGGCCGGTAATGAGCAGTTCTTC.